This TCR beta chain derives from a study of human T cells and chemical hapten exposure. This CDR3 is 11 amino acids long. V was clipped by 7 bases and J by 8 bases, with 9 bases between them. Germline assignment: CDR1 MNHEY and CDR2 SVGEGT. Specified time point: pre-sensitization, week 0. Treatment noted: therapeutic diphenylcyclopropenone sensitization with weekly scalp DPC. Each CDR3 protein is one row after TCRdb ran MiXCR on the RACE reads. The sample lists about 260,000 distinct CDR3 sequences, about 8.1% seen once, with over 2% in the top ten. This clonotype appeared a few times. The TCR sequence derives from a woman aged 35 to 49 with alopecia areata. Some clones in this sample may be carry-over from other donors' samples. The material was whole blood, obtained in connection with sensitization to the hapten diphenylcyclopropenone (DPC). The V call is TRBV6-2 or TRBV6-3, the J call TRBJ2-1, with TRBD1 as a possible D gene (5 bases). The CDR3 DNA reads as TGTGCCAGCACCCAGGGCGATGAGCAGTTCTTC. Translation gives CASTQGDEQFF.